The 10 T cell receptor beta chains presented below share a single source sample, sequenced in a study of siplizumab effects on memory and regulatory T cells. Method: immunoSEQ multiplex PCR; TCRdb's copy keeps in-frame clones and lacks some. This table has approximately 97,000 clones, roughly 90% appearing once. The sequenced sample was CD4+ T cells sorted from blood. The receptors stem from a human donor in good health.

V usage is TRBV6-5 and J usage is TRBJ1-4; 9 bases are a match to TRBD1. The V and J ends lost 6 bases and 8 bases, in that order; junction bases with no gene match: 10. Germline V gene sequence: CDR1 MNHEY, CDR2 SVGAGI. CDR3 length: 15 residues. The CDR3 region is CASRGHGQGLEKLFF. The CDR3 DNA is TGTGCCAGCAGAGGTCATGGACAGGGGCTCGAAAAACTGTTTTTT.

This chain uses TRBV23-1 with TRBJ2-2, with D possibly being TRBD2 (6 bases). TRBV23-1 is labeled an ORF, and its function is uncertain. The CDR3 is 16 residues long. V gave up 0 bases and J gave up 4 bases, with 12 bases separating them. CDR3 DNA sequence: TGCGCCAGCAGTCAATCAGAAGCGGGCCCCACCGGGGAGCTGTTTTTT. As protein: CASSQSEAGPTGELFF.

The chain employs TRBV7-3 and TRBJ2-6; D is perhaps TRBD1 (6 bases). Trimming left V 4 bases short and J 0 bases short, with 13 bases between. Per germline, CDR1 SGHTA and CDR2 FQGTGA. The CDR3 has 17 amino acids. The CDR3 DNA sequence: TGTGCCAGCAGCTCCGCCGGGACAACCTCTGGGGCCAACGTCCTGACTTTC. Its translation is CASSSAGTTSGANVLTF. The variable domain in full, completed from reference TRBV7-3 and TRBJ2-6, reads GAGVSQTPSNKVTEKGKYVELRCDPISGHTALYWYRQSLGQGPEFLIYFQGTGAADDSGLPNDRFFAVRPEGSVSTLKIQRTERGDSAVYLCASSSAGTTSGANVLTFGAGSRLTVL.

V and J are TRBV2 and TRBJ1-1; perhaps TRBD1 as D (6 bases). Looked up from germline, CDR1 is SNHLY and CDR2 is FYNNEI. The V and J ends lost 3 bases and 0 bases respectively, with 11 bases between them. The CDR3 covers 15 residues. This chain's CDR3 is CASSEGARMNTEAFF. In nucleotides, the CDR3 is TGTGCCAGCAGTGAGGGGGCGCGGATGAACACTGAAGCTTTCTTT. Variable domain in full (rest from reference TRBV2 and TRBJ1-1): EPEVTQTPSHQVTQMGQEVILRCVPISNHLYFYWYRQILGQKVEFLVSFYNNEISEKSEIFDDQFSVERPDGSNFTLKIRSTKLEDSAMYFCASSEGARMNTEAFFGQGTRLTVV.

The rearrangement uses TRBV10-1 and TRBJ2-7, with D possibly called TRBD1 or TRBD2 (5 bases each). The CDR3 spans 15 residues. V lost 6 bases, J lost 1 base, and 16 bases lay in between. Germline CDR1 is WNHNN and CDR2 is SYGVQD (reference sequence). The DNA for the CDR3 is TGCGCCAGCAGCGACCCCGGGACGCCGTCCTACGAGCAGTACTTC. Translating gives CASSDPGTPSYEQYF.

The CDR3 DNA reads as TGTGCCAGTAGTCTGGGACCCCCCGGCGGGGAGCTGTTTTTT. The encoded protein is CASSLGPPGGELFF. The rearrangement links TRBV19 to TRBJ2-2; D is possibly TRBD1 or TRBD2 (5 bases each). CDR1 and CDR2 (germline): LNHDA, SQIVND (reference sequence). V shed 5 bases and J shed 7 bases, with 14 bases lying between them. The CDR3 sequence is 14 residues long.

The count of this clone is one. The chain has TRBV4-2 and TRBJ2-7, with D perhaps assigned TRBD1 or TRBD2 (5 bases each). Germline V gene data show CDR1 as LGHNA and CDR2 as YNFKEQ. The CDR3 length is 14 residues. The V and J ends lost 4 bases and 2 bases respectively, with 12 bases between them. The CDR3 loop is CASSRGGQTYEQYF. Written as DNA, the CDR3 is TGTGCCAGCAGCCGCGGAGGACAAACCTACGAGCAGTACTTC.

The J gene is TRBJ1-2, the V gene TRBV15; D is uncertain. The CDR3 has 15 amino acids. V lost 0 bases and J 8 bases, leaving 16 bases between the germline ends. The germline V gene has CDR1 LNHNV and CDR2 YYDKDF (reference sequence). The CDR3: CATSRDGTATRGYTF. The CDR3 coding sequence is TGTGCCACCAGCAGAGACGGCACAGCTACACGAGGCTACACCTTC.

This clone was seen only a few times. The genes are TRBV7-8 and TRBJ2-2; D uncertain. Germline CDR1 is SGHVS and CDR2 is FQNEAQ. V dropped 8 bases and J dropped 8 bases, with 9 bases sitting between them. The CDR3 has 11 residues. CDR3 DNA: TGTGCCAGCGGGTTACCAGGGGAGCTGTTTTTT. It translates to CASGLPGELFF.

V gene TRBV28 combines with J gene TRBJ2-7; D is unclear. Germline V gene lookup returns CDR1 MDHEN and CDR2 SYDVKM. Deletions cut 7 bases from V and 6 bases from J, with 19 bases between. CDR3 length: 14 amino acids. Written as DNA, the CDR3 is TGTGCCAGCATACTCGGACGTGCCCTAGGCGAGCAGTACTTC. This gives the protein CASILGRALGEQYF.